This TCR beta chain was identified in a study of cytomegalovirus exposure and HLA in healthy donors. This CDR3 is built from 14 residues. The junction had 5 bases not matched to a gene; V was cut back by 0 bases and J by 6 bases. Germline assignment: CDR1 SGHRS and CDR2 YFSETQ. As regards this clone: Its antigen remains unknown.

General study findings and limits: A link between a missense DCLRE1C variant and TCR beta V- and J-gene trimming emerged from a later analysis. A later analysis reportedly identified an Asian-associated ancestry cluster as carrying fewer N-insertions than the approximately 710-donor mean. Upon later analysis, TCR association rates were observed to vary by HLA locus, being highest for DRB1 and lowest for HLA-C.

Use of 60 Vbeta and 13 Jbeta primers characterized the PCR. Clones were read by immunoSEQ multiplex PCR, and TCRdb kept only the in-frame ones, dropping some. The table shows roughly 200,000 clones, with roughly 12% occurring only once. This TCR was sampled from a man aged 50 to 59 in good health and CMV-seropositive. The J gene is TRBJ1-2, the V gene TRBV5-1; 7 bases are shared with TRBD1. Input material: PBMCs. CDR3 in DNA: TGCGCCAGCAGCTTGGGACAGGGTGAGAATGGCTACACCTTC. This codes for CASSLGQGENGYTF.